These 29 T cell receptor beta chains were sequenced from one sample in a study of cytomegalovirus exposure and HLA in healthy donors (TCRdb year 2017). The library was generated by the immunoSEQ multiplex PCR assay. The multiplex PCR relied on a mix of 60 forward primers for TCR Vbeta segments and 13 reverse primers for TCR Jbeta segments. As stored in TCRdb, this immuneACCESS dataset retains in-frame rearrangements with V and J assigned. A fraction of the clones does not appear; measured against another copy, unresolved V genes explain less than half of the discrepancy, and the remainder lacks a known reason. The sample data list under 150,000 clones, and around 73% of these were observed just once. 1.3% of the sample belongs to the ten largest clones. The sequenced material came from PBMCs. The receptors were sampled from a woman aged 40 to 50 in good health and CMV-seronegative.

Here the CDR3 DNA reads TGTGCCAGCTCACCCCCAGTGTCGTTTAGCGGGGACCAAGAGACCCAGTACTTC. It yields the protein CASSPPVSFSGDQETQYF. The chain uses TRBV18 and TRBJ2-5; 8 bases agree with TRBD2. Germline V gene sequence: CDR1 KGHSH, CDR2 LQKENI. The CDR3 is made up of 18 amino acids. V lost 3 bases and J lost 0; bases outside the gene matches: 12.

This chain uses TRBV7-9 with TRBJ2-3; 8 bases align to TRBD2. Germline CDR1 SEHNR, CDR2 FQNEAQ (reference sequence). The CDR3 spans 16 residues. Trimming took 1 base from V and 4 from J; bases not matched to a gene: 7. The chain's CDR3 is CASSLDAGGGADTQYF. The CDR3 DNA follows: TGTGCCAGCAGCTTAGATGCCGGGGGGGGAGCAGATACGCAGTATTTT.

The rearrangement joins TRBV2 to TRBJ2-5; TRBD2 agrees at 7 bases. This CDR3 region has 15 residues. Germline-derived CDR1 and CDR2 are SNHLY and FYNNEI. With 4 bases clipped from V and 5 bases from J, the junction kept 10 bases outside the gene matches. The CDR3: CASSGGPGGGETQYF. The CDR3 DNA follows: TGTGCCAGCAGTGGGGGTCCGGGAGGTGGGGAGACCCAGTACTTC.

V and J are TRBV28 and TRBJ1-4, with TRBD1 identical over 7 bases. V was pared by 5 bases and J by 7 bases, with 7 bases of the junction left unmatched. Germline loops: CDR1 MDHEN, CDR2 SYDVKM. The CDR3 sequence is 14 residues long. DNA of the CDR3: TGTGCCAGCAGTCTACGACAGGGAGGTGAAAAACTGTTTTTT. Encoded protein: CASSLRQGGEKLFF.

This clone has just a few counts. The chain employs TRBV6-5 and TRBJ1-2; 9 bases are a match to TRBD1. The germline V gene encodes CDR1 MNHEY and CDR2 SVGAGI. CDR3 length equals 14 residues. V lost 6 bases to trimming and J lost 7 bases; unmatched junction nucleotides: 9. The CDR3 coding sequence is TGTGCCAGCAGCCGACAGGGGGGCAGGGGTGGCTACACCTTC. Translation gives CASSRQGGRGGYTF.

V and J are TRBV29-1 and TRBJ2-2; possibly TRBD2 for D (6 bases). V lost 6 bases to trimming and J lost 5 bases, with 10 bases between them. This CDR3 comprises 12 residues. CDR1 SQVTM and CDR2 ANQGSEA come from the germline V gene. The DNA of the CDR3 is TGCAGCGTGGGACTTGAGACCGGGGAGCTGTTTTTT. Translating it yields CSVGLETGELFF.

The CDR3 DNA reads TGTGCCACCAGCAGAGCCTTCGGTAATCAGCCCCAGCATTTT. This codes for CATSRAFGNQPQHF. This chain joins TRBV15 and TRBJ1-5; no firm D call. Germline loops: CDR1 LNHNV, CDR2 YYDKDF (reference sequence). V lost 1 base and J 4 bases, leaving 8 bases between the germline ends. The CDR3 covers 14 residues.

CDR3 in amino acids: CASSSLAGDSYNEQFF. The DNA of the CDR3 is TGTGCCAGCAGCTCACTAGCGGGGGACTCCTACAATGAGCAGTTCTTC. The rearrangement uses TRBV7-9 and TRBJ2-1; 11 bases map to TRBD2. CDR3 length: 16 residues. The junction had 2 bases not matched to a gene; V was cut back by 4 bases and J by 0 bases. Germline V gene sequence: CDR1 SEHNR, CDR2 FQNEAQ (reference sequence).

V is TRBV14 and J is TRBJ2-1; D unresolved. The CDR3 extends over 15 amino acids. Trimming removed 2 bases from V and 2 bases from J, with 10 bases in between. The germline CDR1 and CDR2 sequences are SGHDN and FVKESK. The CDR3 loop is CASSQFQAAYNEQFF. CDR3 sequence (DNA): TGTGCCAGCAGCCAATTCCAGGCAGCCTACAATGAGCAGTTCTTC.

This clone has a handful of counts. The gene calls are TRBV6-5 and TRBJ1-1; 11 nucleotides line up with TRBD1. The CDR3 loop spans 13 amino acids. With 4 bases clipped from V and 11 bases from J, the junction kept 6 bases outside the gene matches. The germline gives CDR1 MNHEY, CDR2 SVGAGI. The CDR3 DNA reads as TGTGCCAGCAGTTCCGGACAGGGGGCTTGGGCTTTCTTT. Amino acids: CASSSGQGAWAFF.

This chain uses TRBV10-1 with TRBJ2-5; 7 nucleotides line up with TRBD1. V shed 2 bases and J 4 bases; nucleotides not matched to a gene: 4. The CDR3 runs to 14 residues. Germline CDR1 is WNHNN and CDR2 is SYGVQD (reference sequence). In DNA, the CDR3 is TGCGCCAGCAGTGAGGAAGACAGGGCAGAGACCCAGTACTTC. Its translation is CASSEEDRAETQYF.

The DNA for the CDR3 is TGTGCCAGCAGCGTAGACCACTTAACGGGAGAGCAGTTCTTC. Its translation is CASSVDHLTGEQFF. The rearrangement uses TRBV9 and TRBJ2-1; tentative D call: TRBD2 (5 bases). The V gene's germline CDR1 is SGDLS and CDR2 YYNGEE. The CDR3 covers 14 residues. V was pared by 0 bases and J by 10 bases, with 14 bases between.

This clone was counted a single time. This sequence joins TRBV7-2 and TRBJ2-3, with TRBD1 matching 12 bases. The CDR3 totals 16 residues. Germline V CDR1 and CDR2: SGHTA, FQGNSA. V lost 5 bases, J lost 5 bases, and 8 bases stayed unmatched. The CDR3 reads CASSTQGQGAGDTQYF. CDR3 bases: TGTGCCAGCAGCACGCAGGGACAGGGGGCTGGAGATACGCAGTATTTT.

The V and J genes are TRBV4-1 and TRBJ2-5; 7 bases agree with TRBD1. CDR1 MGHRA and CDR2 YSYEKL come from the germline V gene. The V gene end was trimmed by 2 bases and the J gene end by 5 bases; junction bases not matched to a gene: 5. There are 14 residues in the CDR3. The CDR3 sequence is CASSQTQGVETQYF. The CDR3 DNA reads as TGCGCCAGCAGCCAAACTCAGGGGGTGGAGACCCAGTACTTC.

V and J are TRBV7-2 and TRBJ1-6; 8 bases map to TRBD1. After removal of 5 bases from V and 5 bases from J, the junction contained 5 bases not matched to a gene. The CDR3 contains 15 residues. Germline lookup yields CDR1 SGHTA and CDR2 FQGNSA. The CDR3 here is CASSTRQGNNSPLHF. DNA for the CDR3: TGTGCCAGCAGCACCCGACAGGGGAATAATTCACCCCTCCACTTT. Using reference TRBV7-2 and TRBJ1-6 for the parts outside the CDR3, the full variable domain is GAGVSQSPSNKVTEKGKDVELRCDPISGHTALYWYRQSLGQGLEFLIYFQGNSAPDKSGLPSDRFSAERTGGSVSTLTIQRTQQEDSAVYLCASSTRQGNNSPLHFGNGTRLTVT.

The CDR3 spells CASRETGGEAFF. CDR3 bases: TGTGCCAGCAGGGAGACAGGGGGCGAAGCTTTCTTT. The chain has TRBV25-1 and TRBJ1-1; TRBD1 matches at 10 bases. The CDR3 spans 12 residues. Losses at the gene ends were 6 bases for V and 8 bases for J; bases not matched to a gene: 3. The germline CDR1 and CDR2 sequences are MGHDK and SYGVNS.

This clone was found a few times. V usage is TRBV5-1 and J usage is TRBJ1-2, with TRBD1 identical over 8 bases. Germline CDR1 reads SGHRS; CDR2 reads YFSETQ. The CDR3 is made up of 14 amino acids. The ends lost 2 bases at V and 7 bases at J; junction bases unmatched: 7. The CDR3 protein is CASSFLGQEGGYTF. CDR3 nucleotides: TGCGCCAGCAGCTTCTTGGGACAGGAGGGTGGCTACACCTTC.

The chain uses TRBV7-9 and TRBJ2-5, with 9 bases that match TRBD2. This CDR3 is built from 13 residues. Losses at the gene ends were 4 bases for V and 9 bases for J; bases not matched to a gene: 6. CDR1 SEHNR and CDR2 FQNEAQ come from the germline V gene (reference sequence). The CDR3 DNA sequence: TGTGCCAGCAGCTCCGGGACTAGCAGTCCCCAGTACTTC. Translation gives CASSSGTSSPQYF. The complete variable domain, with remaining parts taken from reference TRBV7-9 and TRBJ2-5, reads DTGVSQNPRHKITKRGQNVTFRCDPISEHNRLYWYRQTLGQGPEFLTYFQNEAQLEKSRLLSDRFSAERPKGSFSTLEIQRTEQGDSAMYLCASSSGTSSPQYFGPGTRLLVL.

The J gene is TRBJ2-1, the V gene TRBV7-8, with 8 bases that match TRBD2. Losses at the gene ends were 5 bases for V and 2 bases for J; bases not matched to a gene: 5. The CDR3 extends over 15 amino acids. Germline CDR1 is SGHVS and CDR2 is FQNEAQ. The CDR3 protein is CASSPTSGAYNEQFF. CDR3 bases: TGTGCCAGCAGCCCCACTAGCGGTGCCTACAATGAGCAGTTCTTC.

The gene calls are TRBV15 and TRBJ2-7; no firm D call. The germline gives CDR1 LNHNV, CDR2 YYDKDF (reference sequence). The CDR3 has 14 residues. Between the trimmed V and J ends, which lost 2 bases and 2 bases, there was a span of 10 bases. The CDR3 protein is CATSRRSNPYEQYF. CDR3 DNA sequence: TGTGCCACCAGCAGACGGAGTAACCCCTACGAGCAGTACTTC.

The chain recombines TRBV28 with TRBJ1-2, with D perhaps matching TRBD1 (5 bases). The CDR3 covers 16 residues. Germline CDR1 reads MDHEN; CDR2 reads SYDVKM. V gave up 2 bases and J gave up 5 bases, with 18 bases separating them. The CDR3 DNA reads TGTGCCAGCAGTTTACCCCCTGGGGCAGCCCAATATGGCTACACCTTC. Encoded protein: CASSLPPGAAQYGYTF.

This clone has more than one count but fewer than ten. The CDR3 nucleotides read TGTGCCAGCAGTTACTCGGGACACCACTCCTACGAGCAGTACTTC. This translates into CASSYSGHHSYEQYF. The V gene is TRBV6-5, the J gene TRBJ2-7; possibly TRBD1 for D (6 bases). Trimming removed 0 bases from V and 0 bases from J, with 9 bases in between. The CDR3 extends over 15 amino acids. CDR1 and CDR2 from the germline V gene are MNHEY and SVGAGI.

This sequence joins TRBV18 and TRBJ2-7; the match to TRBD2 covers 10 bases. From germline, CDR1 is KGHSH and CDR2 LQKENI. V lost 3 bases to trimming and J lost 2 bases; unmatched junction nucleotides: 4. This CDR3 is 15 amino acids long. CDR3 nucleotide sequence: TGTGCCAGCTCACCTCGGACTAGCGGAACCTACGAGCAGTACTTC. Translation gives CASSPRTSGTYEQYF.

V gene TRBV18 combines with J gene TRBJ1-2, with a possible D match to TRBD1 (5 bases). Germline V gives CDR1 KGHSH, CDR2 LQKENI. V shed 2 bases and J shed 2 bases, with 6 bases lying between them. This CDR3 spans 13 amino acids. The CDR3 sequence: CASSPAGNYGYTF. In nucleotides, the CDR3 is TGTGCCAGCTCACCAGCAGGGAACTATGGCTACACCTTC. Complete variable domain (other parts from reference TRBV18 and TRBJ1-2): NAGVMQNPRHLVRRRGQEARLRCSPMKGHSHVYWYRQLPEEGLKFMVYLQKENIIDESGMPKERFSAEFPKEGPSILRIQQVVRGDSAAYFCASSPAGNYGYTFGSGTRLTVV.

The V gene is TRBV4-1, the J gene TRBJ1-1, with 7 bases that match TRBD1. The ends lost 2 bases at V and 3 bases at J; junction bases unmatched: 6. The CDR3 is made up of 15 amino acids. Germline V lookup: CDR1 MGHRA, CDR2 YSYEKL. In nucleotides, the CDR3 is TGCGCCAGCAGCCAACAACAGGGGCGGGACACTGAAGCTTTCTTT. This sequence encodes CASSQQQGRDTEAFF.

The CDR3 loop reads CASSVDGTPSQPQHF. In nucleotides, the CDR3 is TGTGCCAGCAGCGTAGACGGGACACCATCACAGCCCCAGCATTTT. The chain uses TRBV9 and TRBJ1-5, with D possibly matching TRBD1 (6 bases). From germline, CDR1 is SGDLS and CDR2 YYNGEE. V lost 0 bases to trimming and J lost 7 bases, with 14 bases between them. This CDR3 comprises 15 residues.

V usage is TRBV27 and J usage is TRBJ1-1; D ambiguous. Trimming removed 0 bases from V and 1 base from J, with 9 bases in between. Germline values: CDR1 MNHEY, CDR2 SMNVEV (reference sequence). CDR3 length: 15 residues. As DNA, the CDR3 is TGTGCCAGCAGTTTATCGACAACGGCGAACACTGAAGCTTTCTTT. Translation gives CASSLSTTANTEAFF.

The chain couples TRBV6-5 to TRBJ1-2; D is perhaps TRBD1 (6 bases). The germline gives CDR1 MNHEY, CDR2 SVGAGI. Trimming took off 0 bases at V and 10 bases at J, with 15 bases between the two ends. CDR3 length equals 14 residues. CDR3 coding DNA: TGTGCCAGCAGTTACTCGGGGGGGGCGGTCGTCTACACCTTC. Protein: CASSYSGGAVVYTF.

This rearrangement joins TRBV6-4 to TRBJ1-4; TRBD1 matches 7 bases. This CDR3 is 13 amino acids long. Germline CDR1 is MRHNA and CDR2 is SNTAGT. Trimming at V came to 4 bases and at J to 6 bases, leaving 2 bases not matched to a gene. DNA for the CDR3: TGTGCCAGCAGTGTTGACAGGGATGAAAAACTGTTTTTT. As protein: CASSVDRDEKLFF.